This TCR beta chain is drawn from a study of shared clonotypes between healthy human individuals. Turning to the study itself: Three plates were used per donor for CD4 naive, three for CD4 memory, two for CD8 naive and one for CD8 memory.

Assay: immunoSEQ multiplex PCR; the TCRdb copy retains only in-frame clones and omits some. The sample consists of some 2,400,000 clones, approximately 94% of them appearing once. Germline trimming cut 1 base from V and 0 bases from J; bases unmatched to any gene: 2. The germline gives CDR1 SGHVS, CDR2 FQNEAQ. This CDR3 contains 15 residues. Recent vaccinations or acute infections were absent in the healthy HIV-negative adult donors. This receptor was identified in a young man in good health. The sequencing input was naive CD4+ T cells sorted from blood. Subset here: CD45RA+ positively selected. The rearrangement joins TRBV7-8 to TRBJ2-7; 8 bases line up with TRBD2. The DNA for the CDR3 is TGTGCCAGCAGCTTAGGTAGCGGGGTCTCCTACGAGCAGTACTTC. Translation: CASSLGSGVSYEQYF.